The clone carrying this T cell receptor (beta chain) was counted a few times. The antigen is not known. This specimen comes from a study of T cell responses to AZD1222 COVID-19 vaccine. Second doses that came at about 4 or about 12 weeks were put together. Study results and caveats: There were mostly white British donors and more females than males, and clonal diversity was possibly underestimated. Within unmutated variant regions lay the reported targets of nearly half of spike-specific TCRs. None of the repertoires were sampled until the peak T cell response had passed.

Assay: immunoSEQ multiplex PCR; the TCRdb copy retains only in-frame clones and omits some. The sample has 86,000 or so clones; 85% to 90% are singletons. The source is an adult who received the AZD1222 COVID-19 vaccine. The sample here was peripheral blood, taken 28 days after the second AZD1222 dose.

The CDR3 region has the DNA TGTGCCAGTAGTACACAGGGCAATGAGCAGTTCTTC. This encodes CASSTQGNEQFF. J is TRBJ2-1 and V is TRBV19; perhaps TRBD1 as D (6 bases). The CDR3 has 12 amino acids. V lost 4 bases to trimming and J lost 6 bases, with 7 bases between them. CDR1 and CDR2 from the germline V gene are LNHDA and SQIVND (reference sequence).